The sequence of this T cell receptor (beta chain) was determined in a study of blood T cells in healthy people across ages (dated by TCRdb to the mid-2010s). Looking at the study overall: Template switching captured roughly one uniquely barcoded TCR beta cDNA molecule per two T cells in model experiments. Age-related changes in TCR beta repertoire diversity were measured in the study by deep sequencing normalized with unique cDNA molecular identifiers. The donors were split into four age groups: young (average 16 years), middle-aged (roughly 39), aged (roughly 68) and long-lived (roughly 86). To avoid experimental bias, donors of different ages were distributed randomly across sequencing lanes. Two additional independent replicas of 1 million unique cDNA reads from the same blood draw were analyzed for two donors (one aged 18 to 30 and one aged 80 or older).

CDR1 SGHTA and CDR2 FQGNSA are derived from the germline V gene. From the cysteine up to the phenylalanine, the CDR3 has a length of 15 residues. Only CDR3 DNA remains: 45 bases, in frame from the first base. Trimming removed 5 bases from V and 1 base from J, leaving 12 bases between the germline ends. Donors were roughly 40 systemically healthy Caucasian individuals from Russia aged 6 to 90 years. Each donor gave about 9.8 milliliters of peripheral blood, drawn into EDTA-treated Vacutainer tubes. Ficoll-Paque density-gradient centrifugation was used to isolate PBMCs, with at least 6.5 million obtained per sample. Total RNA was extracted from PBMCs with Trizol reagent, with at least 5.5 micrograms obtained per sample. For every donor, flow cytometry on a PBMC aliquot measured the percentage of naive CD45RAhigh/CD27high T cells. Preparation of the library involved 5' RACE. The data were produced on an Illumina HiSeq 2500. The second PCR ran for about 7 to 11 cycles and used a J-beta primer mix along with a sample-barcoded 5' primer. A template-switch 5' adaptor carrying 12 random nucleotides introduced a unique molecular identifier onto each TCR beta cDNA molecule. Each sample yielded at least 3 million CDR3-containing paired-end reads. All of the RNA was converted into first-strand cDNA using the Mint cDNA synthesis kit, with a TRBC-specific oligonucleotide serving as the primer. Following uracil-DNA glycosylase treatment, all cDNA underwent a first 18-cycle PCR with the universal primers M1SS and BC2_uni_R. The authors' analysis ran thus. Normalization of each sample was performed by random selection of 1 million high-quality reads, each carrying a distinct molecular identifier. Reads sharing molecular identifiers were discarded rather than binned into consensus sequences. MiTCR, set to a Q25 quality threshold and the strictest error-elimination algorithm, was used for CDR3 identification, clonotype clustering and error correction. Lower-bound total TCR beta diversity was estimated with a nonparametric unseen species model using Euler transformation. TCRdb reran the public reads through fastp at Q25 and MiXCR, keeping productive beta chains. Entries that share a CDR3 protein sequence are merged under the most common genes and DNA. The V and J calls follow TCRdb's processing rather than the paper's. In this sample the table shows hundreds of thousands of distinct CDR3 sequences, 20% to 25% of which occur a single time. 3.5% to 4% of the sample belongs to the ten largest clones.

The investigation overall reported the following: The long-lived group showed more naive CD4+ T cells, fewer expanded clones and increased TCR diversity than the aged group, suggesting age selection. There was a strong correlation between observed TCR beta diversity and the percentage of naive T cells measured by flow cytometry. The CMV infection status of donors was not known, potentially confounding age-related changes in expanded clonotypes. Since profiling was done on bulk unsorted PBMCs, naive and antigen-experienced compartments could not be conclusively compared. As age increased, observed TCR beta diversity per million T cells dropped in a roughly linear way, and a significant reduction was already evident by age about 36. Estimates of total diversity based on one million sequenced T cells were regarded as lower bounds and as underestimates.

This clonotype appeared a few times. Its antigen is still unknown. Per-base qualities were not stored, and no clone one base away is much larger. This clonotype was sampled from a man between 65 and 85 years old in good health. Specimen: blood. The sequence links TRBV7-2 to TRBJ1-3; the D region possibly corresponds to TRBD1 (5 bases align). This receptor has the CDR3 CASSLPGTSGNTIYF. The nucleotides are TGTGCCAGCAGCCTACCCGGGACGTCTGGAAACACCATATATTTT.